Below, one TCR beta chain is given with its context. The antigen remains undetermined. The data stem from a study of shared clonotypes between healthy human individuals. Study conclusions and caveats: Few donors limited the genetic and exposure-history diversity represented. With a handful of donors compared, 4.5% to 6.5% of naive CD4 clonotypes were shared. When compared with the clonotypes that were shared by all four sorted-subset donors, the non-shared clonotypes turned out to have lower generation probabilities.

Germline values: CDR1 SGHAT, CDR2 FQNNGV. V was cut by 2 bases and J by 0 bases, with 14 bases left in between. There are 18 residues in the CDR3. Only CD45RO-negative cells positively selected for CCR7 counted as naive CD8 cells, so terminally differentiated effector memory CD45RA+ cells were excluded. Sorted-subset replicate PCR reactions were performed with about 200 ng DNA, corresponding to roughly 30,000 T cell genomes. The protocol was immunoSEQ multiplex PCR, while the TCRdb copy is restricted to in-frame clones and leaves out a portion. The repertoire holds some 2 million clones, with approximately 94% as singletons.

Sample: naive CD8+ T cells sorted from blood. This chain joins TRBV11-2 and TRBJ1-6, with unresolved D. The sequence came from a man aged 18-30 years in good health. The DNA of the CDR3 is TGTGCCAGCAGCTTACCAGTGGACGGAAGCTCCTATAATTCACCCCTCCACTTT. The encoded protein is CASSLPVDGSSYNSPLHF.